This T cell receptor beta chain was observed in a study of regulatory T cells in long-lasting Graves disease. Background on the study: Persistent Graves' disease denoted over 5 years of antithyroid drugs plus positive TSH receptor antibodies.

As for time point: persistent/refractory GD, antithyroid drugs over 5 years with positive TRAb. The TCR library was prepared using RNA isolated from PBMCs. Study-level results: Shared public clonotypes totalled about 2,600 in persistent patients, compared with approximately 970 in new patients.

Points on this clonotype: Antigen specificity is unknown.

Arm-PCR with iRepertoire HTBI primers amplified the CDR3 regions for these TCR beta libraries. Per the study methods: Samples collectively showed 62 TRBV and approximately 15 TRBJ segments. A single record per CDR3 protein comes from TCRdb applying MiXCR to the multiplex PCR reads. These V and J calls derive from TCRdb rather than the authors' analysis. In the table there are hundreds of thousands of distinct CDR3 sequences, approximately 21% of which are singletons. The starting material was peripheral blood mononuclear cells (PBMCs), obtained when the disease was refractory, from a patient treated with antithyroid drugs. The source is a female donor with Graves disease.

This CDR3 reads CASSLNRAREQYF. DNA for the CDR3: TGTGCCAGCAGTTTAAACAGGGCCAGGGAGCAGTACTTC. The J gene is TRBJ2-7, the V gene TRBV12-3 or TRBV12-4; D may be TRBD1 (6 bases). V was shortened by 2 bases and J by 7 bases, with 12 bases between the two germline ends. This CDR3 is built from 13 residues.